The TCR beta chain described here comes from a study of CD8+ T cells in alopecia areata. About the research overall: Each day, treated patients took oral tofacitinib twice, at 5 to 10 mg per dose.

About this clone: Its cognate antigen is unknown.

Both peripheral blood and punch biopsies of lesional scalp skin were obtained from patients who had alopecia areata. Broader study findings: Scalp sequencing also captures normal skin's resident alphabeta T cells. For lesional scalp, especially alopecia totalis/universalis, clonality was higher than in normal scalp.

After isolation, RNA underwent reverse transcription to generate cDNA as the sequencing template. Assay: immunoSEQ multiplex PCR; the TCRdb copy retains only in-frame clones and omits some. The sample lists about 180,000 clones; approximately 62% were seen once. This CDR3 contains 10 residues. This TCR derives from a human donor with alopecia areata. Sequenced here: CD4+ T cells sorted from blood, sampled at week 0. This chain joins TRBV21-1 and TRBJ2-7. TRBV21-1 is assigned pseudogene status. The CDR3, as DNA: TGTGCCAGCTCCTCCTACGAGCAGTACTTC. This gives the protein CASSSYEQYF.